This T cell receptor beta chain was profiled in a study of CXCR3-negative and CXCR3-positive naive CD8 T cells. Naive CD8+ T cells showed CD45RO-CCR7+CD27+CD95-. Study-wide results and limits: Partial loss of CXCR3 expression followed cryopreservation; most assays used fresh PBMCs. The TRBV-TRBJ usage of naive CXCR3-negative and CXCR3-positive cells was similar, but that of memory cells differed.

On this clonotype: Antigen unknown.

UMI labels and 5' RACE were used to prepare the TRB cDNA libraries. TCRdb reprocessed the 5' RACE reads; each CDR3 protein has one entry and no DNA is given. The sample's table shows 100,000 to 150,000 distinct CDR3 sequences. Per the germline V gene, CDR1 is SQVTM and CDR2 is ANQGSEA. The CDR3 spans 14 residues. The sequence was obtained from a human donor in good health. Some clones in this sample may be carry-over from other donors' samples. This rearrangement joins TRBV29-1 to TRBJ2-1; TCRdb names TRBD2, which stays unverified in the absence of DNA. The sample consisted of naive CXCR3- CD8+ T cells from blood. Noted subset: CD45RO-CCR7+CD27+CD95- naive CD8+ T cells lacking CXCR3 (TNR3-). The CDR3 protein is CSVVASGGYNEQFF.